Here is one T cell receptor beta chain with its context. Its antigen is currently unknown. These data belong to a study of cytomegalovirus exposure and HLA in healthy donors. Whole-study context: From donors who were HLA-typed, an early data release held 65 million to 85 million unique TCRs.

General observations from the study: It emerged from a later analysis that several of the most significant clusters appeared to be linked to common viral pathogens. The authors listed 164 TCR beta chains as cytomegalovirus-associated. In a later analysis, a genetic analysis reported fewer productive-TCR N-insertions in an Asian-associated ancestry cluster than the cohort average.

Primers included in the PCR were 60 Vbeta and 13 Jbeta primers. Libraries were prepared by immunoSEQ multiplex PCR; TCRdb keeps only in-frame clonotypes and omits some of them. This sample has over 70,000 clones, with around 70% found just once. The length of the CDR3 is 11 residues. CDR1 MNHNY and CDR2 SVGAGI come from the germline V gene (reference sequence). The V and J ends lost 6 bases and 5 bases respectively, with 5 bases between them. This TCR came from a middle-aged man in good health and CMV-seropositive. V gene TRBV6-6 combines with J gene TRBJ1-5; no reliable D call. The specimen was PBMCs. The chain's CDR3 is CASSLDQPQHF. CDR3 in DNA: TGTGCCAGCAGCCTTGATCAGCCCCAGCATTTT.